The present T cell receptor beta chain was sequenced within a study of control samples from healthy donors and cancer patients. Produced via immunoSEQ multiplex PCR; TCRdb's table is partial and in-frame only. Here the sample spans under 200,000 clones, 91% being singletons. This clone was detected once. Germline values: CDR1 LNHDA, CDR2 SQIVND (reference sequence). The CDR3 has 15 residues. J gave up 3 bases and V 5 bases, and 7 bases lay outside the gene matches. What was sequenced was blood. This TCR came from a woman aged 25 to 45 in good health. V gene TRBV19 combines with J gene TRBJ2-3; TRBD1 matches 8 bases. This chain's CDR3 is CASSVRGRGTDTQYF. The CDR3, as DNA: TGTGCCAGTAGTGTCAGGGGGCGCGGTACAGATACGCAGTATTTT. The entire variable domain, with the rest obtained from reference TRBV19 and TRBJ2-3, is as follows: DGGITQSPKYLFRKEGQNVTLSCEQNLNHDAMYWYRQDPGQGLRLIYYSQIVNDFQKGDIAEGYSVSREKKESFPLTVTSAQKNPTAFYLCASSVRGRGTDTQYFGPGTRLTVL.